The clone carrying this T cell receptor beta chain was counted at least ten times. Its antigen is not known. Per germline, CDR1 DFQATT and CDR2 SNEGSKA (reference sequence). The CDR3 sequence is 15 residues long. After removal of 5 bases from V and 4 bases from J, the junction contained 11 bases not matched to a gene. Construction of the TCRbeta library involved unique molecular identifiers. TCRdb passed the PCR reads through MiXCR, listing each CDR3 protein once. This table has about 100,000 distinct CDR3 sequences, less than 6% appearing once. The data belong to a study of T-cell reconstitution after alpha-beta-depleted transplantation in children. General study points: Where some patients showed high TCRbeta diversity at day 60, it came from recipient T cells and thymic progenitors that had survived.

This sequence joins TRBV20-1 and TRBJ2-5; 9 bases are a match to TRBD1. The sequence derives from a female patient between 2 and 15 years old who had a stem cell transplant for Fanconi anemia, so the T cells may come from the graft donor. Source: PBMCs, mostly from graft donor cells, taken 60 days after TCRalphabeta/CD19-depleted stem cell transplant. The CDR3: CSAASLATGGETQYF. Written as DNA, the CDR3 is TGCAGTGCTGCTTCCCTTGCGACAGGGGGAGAGACCCAGTACTTC.